The source of this T cell receptor beta chain is a study of cytomegalovirus exposure and HLA in healthy donors. CDR3 length equals 11 residues. Trimming removed 5 bases from V and 8 bases from J, with 9 bases in between. CDR1 and CDR2 from the germline V gene are LNHDA and SQIVND (reference sequence). Points on this clone: Its target is not known.

PCR used 60 Vbeta primers and 13 Jbeta primers. This table comes from immunoSEQ multiplex PCR, and its TCRdb copy is limited to in-frame clones, with some not included. The repertoire includes about 140,000 clones, roughly 78% of them detected once, and around 2% sits in the top ten. General study results and limits: Excluded: some indistinguishable V segments such as TRBV6-2 and TRBV6-3. Prior analysis indicated that the majority of TCR beta V segments exhibited productivity approximately 87% or approximately 30% of the time. In a later analysis, TCR beta V- and J-gene trimming showed a link to a missense DCLRE1C variant.

The sequencing sample was made of PBMCs. The receptor was derived from a man between 25 and 39 years old in good health and CMV-seronegative. The chain employs TRBV19 and TRBJ1-2; D call uncertain. This CDR3 reads CASSHNGGYTF. In DNA form, the CDR3 reads TGTGCCAGTAGTCACAACGGGGGCTACACCTTC.